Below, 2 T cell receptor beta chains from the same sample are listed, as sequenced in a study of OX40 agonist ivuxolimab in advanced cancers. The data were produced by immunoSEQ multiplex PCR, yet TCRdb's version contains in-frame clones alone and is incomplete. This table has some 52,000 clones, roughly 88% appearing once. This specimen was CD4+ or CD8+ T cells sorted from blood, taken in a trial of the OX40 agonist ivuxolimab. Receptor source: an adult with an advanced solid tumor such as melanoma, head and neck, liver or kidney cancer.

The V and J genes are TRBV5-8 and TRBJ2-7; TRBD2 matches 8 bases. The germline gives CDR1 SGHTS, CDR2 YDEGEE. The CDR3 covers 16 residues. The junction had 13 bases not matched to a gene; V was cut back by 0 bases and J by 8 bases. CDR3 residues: CASSLVRLASGHKQYF. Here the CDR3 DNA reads TGTGCCAGCAGCTTGGTGAGGTTGGCTAGCGGGCACAAGCAGTACTTC.

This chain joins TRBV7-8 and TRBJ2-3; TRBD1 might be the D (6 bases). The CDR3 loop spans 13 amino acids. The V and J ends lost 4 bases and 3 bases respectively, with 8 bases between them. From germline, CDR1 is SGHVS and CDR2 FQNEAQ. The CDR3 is CASSSDRTDTQYF. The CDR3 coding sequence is TGTGCCAGCAGCTCCGACAGGACAGATACGCAGTATTTT.